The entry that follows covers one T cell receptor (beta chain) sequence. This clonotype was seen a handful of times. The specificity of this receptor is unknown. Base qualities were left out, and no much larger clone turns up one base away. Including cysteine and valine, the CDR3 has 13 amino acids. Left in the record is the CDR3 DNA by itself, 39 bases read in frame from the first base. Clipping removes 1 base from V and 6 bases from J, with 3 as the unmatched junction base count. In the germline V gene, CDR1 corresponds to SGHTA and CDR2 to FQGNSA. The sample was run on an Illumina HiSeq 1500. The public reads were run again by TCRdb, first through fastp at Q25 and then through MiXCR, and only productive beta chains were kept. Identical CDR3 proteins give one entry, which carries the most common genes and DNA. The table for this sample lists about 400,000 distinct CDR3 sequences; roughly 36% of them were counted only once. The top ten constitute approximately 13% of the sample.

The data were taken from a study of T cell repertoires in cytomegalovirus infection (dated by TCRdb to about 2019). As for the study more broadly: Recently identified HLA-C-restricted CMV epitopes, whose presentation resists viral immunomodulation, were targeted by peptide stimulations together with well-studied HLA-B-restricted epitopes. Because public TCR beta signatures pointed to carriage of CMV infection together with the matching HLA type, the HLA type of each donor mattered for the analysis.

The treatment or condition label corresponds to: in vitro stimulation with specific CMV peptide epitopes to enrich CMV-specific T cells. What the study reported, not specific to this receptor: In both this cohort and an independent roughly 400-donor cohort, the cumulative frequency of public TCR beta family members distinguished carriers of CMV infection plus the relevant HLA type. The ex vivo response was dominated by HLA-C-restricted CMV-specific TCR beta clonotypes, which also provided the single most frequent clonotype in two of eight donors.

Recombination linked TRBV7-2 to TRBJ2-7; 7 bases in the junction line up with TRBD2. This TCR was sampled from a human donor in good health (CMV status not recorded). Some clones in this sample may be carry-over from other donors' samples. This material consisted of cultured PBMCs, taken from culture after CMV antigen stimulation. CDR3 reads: CASSLEGGGEQYV. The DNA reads TGTGCCAGCAGCTTAGAGGGCGGGGGCGAGCAGTACGTC.